Listed below are T cell receptor beta chains from one sample, sequenced in a study of post-analysis software for immune sequencing data. One entry per CDR3 protein, called by TCRdb with MiXCR from the PCR reads. The sample has hundreds of thousands of distinct CDR3 sequences; 55% to 70% are singletons. The specimen was blood. The receptor set was obtained from a girl aged 2-10 years with multiple sclerosis. The CDR3 runs from the conserved cysteine through the conserved F or W. Fields, in order: clone size, V gene, D gene, J gene, CDR3 DNA, CDR3 protein. The D gene is left open where the match is weak. Part of the rows lack a size; the others show once, few, many or a class for expanded clones.

>-|TRBV12-3/TRBV12-4|TRBD1|TRBJ1-2
TGTGCCAGCAGTCCTGGACAGGCGGACTATGGCTACACCTTC
CASSPGQADYGYTF
>few|TRBV12-3/TRBV12-4|-|TRBJ2-1
TGTGCCAGCAGGTTGGAGGGGGGTGGATCGGGGGAGCAGTTCTTC
CASRLEGGGSGEQFF
>-|TRBV6-5|-|TRBJ1-2
TGTGCCAGTAGTATTTTGGGACAATTTTATGGCTACACCTTC
CASSILGQFYGYTF
>-|TRBV5-4|-|TRBJ2-3
TGTGCCAGCAGCCATTTACAGGATATTGAATCGGATACGCAGTATTTT
CASSHLQDIESDTQYF
>-|TRBV13|TRBD2|TRBJ2-7
TGTGCCAGCAGCTTGTGGCTAGCGGCAACCTACAATGAGCAGTACTTC
CASSLWLAATYNEQYF
>-|TRBV19|-|TRBJ1-2
TGTGCCAGTAGCTTCAGGGAGTTCTATGGCTACACCTTC
CASSFREFYGYTF
>-|TRBV10-3|TRBD1|TRBJ2-7
TGTGCCATCAGCGGGACAGGGGGATCCTACGAGCAGTACTTC
CAISGTGGSYEQYF
>-|TRBV5-6|TRBD1|TRBJ2-4
TGTGCCAGCAGCTACGGACAGGGAAACATTCAGTACTTC
CASSYGQGNIQYF
>-|TRBV6-2/TRBV6-3|-|TRBJ1-2
TGTGCCAGCAGTCTTCTGAGACAAATTAACTATGGCTACACCTTC
CASSLLRQINYGYTF
>-|TRBV4-1|-|TRBJ2-7
TGCGCCAGCAGCCAAAAGTACCCCCATTCCTACGAGCAGTACTTC
CASSQKYPHSYEQYF
>few|TRBV6-6|-|TRBJ2-7
TGTGCCAGCAGTTACTCGAGTTCAGGGATCGACGAGCAGTACTTC
CASSYSSSGIDEQYF
>-|TRBV12-3/TRBV12-4|TRBD1|TRBJ2-1
TGTGCCAGCAGTTTTTGGCAGGGGGAGCGTGAGCAGTTCTTC
CASSFWQGEREQFF
>few|TRBV6-2/TRBV6-3|TRBD2|TRBJ2-5
TGTGCCAGCAGTTACGCCCCCGGCGGGGGACGCCAAGAGACCCAGTACTTC
CASSYAPGGGRQETQYF
>-|TRBV27|-|TRBJ2-1
TGTGCCAGCAGTTCCGTGAGGGGGGAACGGTACACAAGCTCCTACAATGAGCAGTTCTTC
CASSSVRGERYTSSYNEQFF
>-|TRBV7-2|TRBD2|TRBJ2-1
TGTGCCAGCAGCTTGTTGAGCGGGGGGGACAATGAGCAGTTCTTC
CASSLLSGGDNEQFF
>-|TRBV28|-|TRBJ2-7
TGTGCCAGCAGTTTCCCCTCACAGGGCGCCCACGAGCAGTACTTC
CASSFPSQGAHEQYF
>-|TRBV29-1|-|TRBJ2-1
TGCAGCGTCTGGGGCAGGGAGACTGAGCAGTTCTTC
CSVWGRETEQFF
>-|TRBV20-1|-|TRBJ2-6
TGCAGTGCTAGAGATGGTGGGGGGTCTGGGGCCAACGTCCTGACTTTC
CSARDGGGSGANVLTF
>few|TRBV29-1|TRBD2|TRBJ2-7
TGCAGCGGGACTAGCGGGGCCCTTCCGGAGGCCCAGTACTTC
CSGTSGALPEAQYF
>-|TRBV6-1|-|TRBJ2-1
TGTGCCAGCAGTGGTCGGGGGGCGTTCTTC
CASSGRGAFF